The clone carrying this T cell receptor beta chain was seen more than once but under ten times. V lost 8 bases, J lost 5 bases, and 19 bases lay in between. Per the germline V gene, CDR1 is DFQATT and CDR2 is SNEGSKA (reference sequence). The CDR3 contains 14 residues. The iRepertoire nested amplicon-rescue multiplex PCR amplified TCR alpha and beta CDR3s from RNA. TCRdb used MiXCR to reprocess the multiplex PCR reads, holding one entry per CDR3 protein. Among 300,000 to 450,000 distinct CDR3 sequences listed, roughly two fifths were seen once. This specimen belongs to a study of glioma-infiltrating T cells.

V and J are TRBV20-1 and TRBJ2-1, with a possible D match to TRBD2 (7 bases). Sample: glioma tissue, nonneoplastic brain tissue, or PBMCs (not recorded which). This TCR came from a human donor with low-grade glioma or glioblastoma, undergoing nonglioma brain surgery, or in good health (not recorded which). CDR3 nucleotide sequence: TGCAGTACGCCCGGGGGGCGGGTAGACAATGAGCAGTTCTTC. It specifies CSTPGGRVDNEQFF.